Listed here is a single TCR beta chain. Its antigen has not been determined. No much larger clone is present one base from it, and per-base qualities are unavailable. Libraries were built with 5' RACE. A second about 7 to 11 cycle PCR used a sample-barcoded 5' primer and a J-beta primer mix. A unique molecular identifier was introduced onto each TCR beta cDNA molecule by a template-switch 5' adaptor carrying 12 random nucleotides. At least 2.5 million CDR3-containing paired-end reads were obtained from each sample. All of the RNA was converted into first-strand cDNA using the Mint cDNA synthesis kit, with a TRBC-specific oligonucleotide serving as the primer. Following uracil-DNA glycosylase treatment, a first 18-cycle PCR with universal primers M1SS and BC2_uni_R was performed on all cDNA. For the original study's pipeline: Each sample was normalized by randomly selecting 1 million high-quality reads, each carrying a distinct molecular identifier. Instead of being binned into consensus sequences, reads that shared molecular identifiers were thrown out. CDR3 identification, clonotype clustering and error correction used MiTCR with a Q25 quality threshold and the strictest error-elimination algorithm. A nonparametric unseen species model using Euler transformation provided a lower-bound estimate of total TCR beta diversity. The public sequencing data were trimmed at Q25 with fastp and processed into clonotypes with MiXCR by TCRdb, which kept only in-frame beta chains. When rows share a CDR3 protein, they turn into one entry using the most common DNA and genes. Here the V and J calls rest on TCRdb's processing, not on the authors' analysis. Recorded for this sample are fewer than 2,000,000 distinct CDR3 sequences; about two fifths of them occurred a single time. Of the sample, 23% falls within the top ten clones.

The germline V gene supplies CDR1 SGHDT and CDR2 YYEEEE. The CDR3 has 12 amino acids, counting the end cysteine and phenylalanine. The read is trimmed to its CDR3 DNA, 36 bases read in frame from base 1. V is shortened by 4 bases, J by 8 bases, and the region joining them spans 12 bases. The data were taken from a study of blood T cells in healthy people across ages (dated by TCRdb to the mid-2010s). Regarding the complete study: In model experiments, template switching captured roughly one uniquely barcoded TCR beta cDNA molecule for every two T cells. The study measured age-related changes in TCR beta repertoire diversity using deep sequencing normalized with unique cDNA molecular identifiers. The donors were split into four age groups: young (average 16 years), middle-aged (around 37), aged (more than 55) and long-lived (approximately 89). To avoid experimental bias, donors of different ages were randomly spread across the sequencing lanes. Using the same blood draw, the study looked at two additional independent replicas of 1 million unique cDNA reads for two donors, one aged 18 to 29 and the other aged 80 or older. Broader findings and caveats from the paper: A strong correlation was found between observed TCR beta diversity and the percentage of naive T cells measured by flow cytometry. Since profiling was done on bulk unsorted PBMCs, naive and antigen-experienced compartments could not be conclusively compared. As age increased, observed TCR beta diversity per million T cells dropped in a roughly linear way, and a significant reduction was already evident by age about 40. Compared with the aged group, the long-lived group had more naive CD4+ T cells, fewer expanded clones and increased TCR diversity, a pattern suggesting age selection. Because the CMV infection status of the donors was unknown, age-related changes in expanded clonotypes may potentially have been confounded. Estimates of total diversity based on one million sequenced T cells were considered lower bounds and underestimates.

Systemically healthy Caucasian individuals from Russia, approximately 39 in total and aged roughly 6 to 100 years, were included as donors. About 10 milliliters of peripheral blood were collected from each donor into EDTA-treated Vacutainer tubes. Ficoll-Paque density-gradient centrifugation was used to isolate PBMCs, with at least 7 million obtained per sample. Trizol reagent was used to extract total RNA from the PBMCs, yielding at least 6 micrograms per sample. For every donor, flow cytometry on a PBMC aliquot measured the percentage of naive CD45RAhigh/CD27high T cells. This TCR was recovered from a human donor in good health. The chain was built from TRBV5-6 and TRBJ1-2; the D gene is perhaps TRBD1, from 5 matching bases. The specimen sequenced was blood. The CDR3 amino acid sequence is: CASSPGRQGYTF. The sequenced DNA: TGTGCCAGCAGCCCTGGCCGACAGGGCTACACCTTC.